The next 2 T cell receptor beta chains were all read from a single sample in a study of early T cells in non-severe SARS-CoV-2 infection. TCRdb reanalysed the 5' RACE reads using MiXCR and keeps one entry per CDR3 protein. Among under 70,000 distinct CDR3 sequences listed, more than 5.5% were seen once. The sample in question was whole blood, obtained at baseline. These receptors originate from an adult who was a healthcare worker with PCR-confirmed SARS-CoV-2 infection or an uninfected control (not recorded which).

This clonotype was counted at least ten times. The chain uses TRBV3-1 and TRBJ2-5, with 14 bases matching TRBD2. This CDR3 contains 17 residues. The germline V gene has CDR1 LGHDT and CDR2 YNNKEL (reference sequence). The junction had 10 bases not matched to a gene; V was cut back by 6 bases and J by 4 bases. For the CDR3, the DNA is TGTGCCAGCAGAGGGACTAGCGGGAGTGGTCGAGGAGAGACCCAGTACTTC. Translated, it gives CASRGTSGSGRGETQYF.

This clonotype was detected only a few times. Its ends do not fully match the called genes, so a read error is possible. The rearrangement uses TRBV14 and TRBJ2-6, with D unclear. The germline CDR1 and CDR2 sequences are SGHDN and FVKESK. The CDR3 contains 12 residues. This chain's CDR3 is CTSAPGANVLTF. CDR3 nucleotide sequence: TGTACCAGCGCCCCCGGGGCCAACGTCCTGACTTTC. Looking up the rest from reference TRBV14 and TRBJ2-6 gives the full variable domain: EAGVTQFPSHSVIEKGQTVTLRCDPISGHDNLYWYRRVMGKEIKFLLHFVKESKQDESGMPNNRFLAERTGGTYSTLKVQPAELEDSGVYFCTSAPGANVLTFGAGSRLTVL.